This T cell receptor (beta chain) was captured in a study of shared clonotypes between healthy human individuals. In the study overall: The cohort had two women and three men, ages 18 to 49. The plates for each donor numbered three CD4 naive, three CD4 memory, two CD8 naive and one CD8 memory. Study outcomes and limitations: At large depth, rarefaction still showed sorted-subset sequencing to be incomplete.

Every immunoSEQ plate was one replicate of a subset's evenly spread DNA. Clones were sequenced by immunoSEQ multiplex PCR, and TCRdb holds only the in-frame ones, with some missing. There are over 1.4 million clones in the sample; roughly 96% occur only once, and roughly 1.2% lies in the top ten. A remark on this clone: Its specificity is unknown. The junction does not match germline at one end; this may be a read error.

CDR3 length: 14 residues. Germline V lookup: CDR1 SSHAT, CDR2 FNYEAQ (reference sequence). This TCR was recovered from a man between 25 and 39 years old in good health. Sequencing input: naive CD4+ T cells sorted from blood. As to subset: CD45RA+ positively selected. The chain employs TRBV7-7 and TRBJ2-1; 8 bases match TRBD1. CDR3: CASSLEQGGNEQFF. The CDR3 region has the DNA TGTGCTAGCAGCTTAGAACAGGGGGGCAATGAGCAGTTCTTC.